This T cell receptor beta chain comes out of a study of blood T cells in healthy people across ages. Study outcomes and limitations: Strong correlation linked observed beta diversity and percent naive T cells. Because sorting was not performed, PBMCs prevented conclusive naive versus antigen-experienced comparison. Higher diversity, along with more naive CD4+ cells, distinguished long-lived donors from aged donors. Getting older went along with TCR beta diversity per million T cells dropping roughly linearly.

The use of a sample-barcoded 5' primer and a J-beta primer mix characterized a second PCR of about 7 to 12 cycles. TCRdb re-analysed the 5' RACE reads in MiXCR, keeping a single row per CDR3 protein. The sample consists of hundreds of thousands of distinct CDR3 sequences, approximately 30% of them appearing once. The germline V gene encodes CDR1 SNHLY and CDR2 FYNNEI. The CDR3 has 15 residues. V lost 5 bases and J lost 0, with 13 bases in between. This clonotype was picked up one time. Its antigen remains unknown. This chain joins TRBV2 and TRBJ2-5; unclear D gene. The sequence was obtained from a woman aged 80 or older in good health. Sequencing was performed on blood. CDR3 sequence: CASSKVGGNQETQYF. The CDR3 DNA sequence: TGTGCCAGCAGTAAGGTGGGCGGAAACCAAGAGACCCAGTACTTC. The variable domain in full, completed from reference TRBV2 and TRBJ2-5, reads EPEVTQTPSHQVTQMGQEVILRCVPISNHLYFYWYRQILGQKVEFLVSFYNNEISEKSEIFDDQFSVERPDGSNFTLKIRSTKLEDSAMYFCASSKVGGNQETQYFGPGTRLLVL.